The clone carrying this T cell receptor beta chain was detected ten times or more. The sample originates from a study of early T cells in non-severe SARS-CoV-2 infection. Trimming pared 0 bases from V and 2 bases from J, leaving 8 bases between. The CDR3 has 14 amino acids. Germline CDR1 reads SGHRS; CDR2 reads YFSETQ. From the 5' RACE reads, TCRdb called clonotypes with MiXCR, one entry per CDR3 protein. The table records fewer than 60,000 distinct CDR3 sequences, 9.4% of them present only once. The chain couples TRBV5-1 to TRBJ1-2, with a possible D match to TRBD1 (6 bases). This TCR was recovered from an adult who was a healthcare worker with PCR-confirmed SARS-CoV-2 infection or an uninfected control (not recorded which). The source was whole blood, collected at baseline. The CDR3: CASSLDRVNYGYTF. The CDR3 region has the DNA TGCGCCAGCAGCTTGGACAGGGTCAACTATGGCTACACCTTC.